This T cell receptor beta chain was identified in a study of beta chain features in type 1 diabetes. Sequenced material consisted of expressed TCRB transcripts (all of the isolated RNA was reverse transcribed). TCRdb's copy holds only in-frame clones and misses some; the assay was immunoSEQ multiplex PCR. The table includes 250,000 to 300,000 clones, approximately 8.1% detected once. Germline V lookup: CDR1 MNHEY, CDR2 SVGAGI. CDR3 size: 12 residues. Trimming cost V 6 bases and J 4 bases, with 7 bases left between them. This chain links TRBV6-5 with TRBJ1-5; no clear D. The sequenced sample was central memory CD4+ T cells from blood. This TCR came from a woman aged 18 to 35 in good health. The CDR3 DNA follows: TGTGCCAGCAGCTCTACTAATCAGCCCCAGCATTTT. Its translation is CASSSTNQPQHF.